The rows below give T cell receptor beta chains drawn from one sample of a study of coeliac disease. TCRdb's table, derived via immunoSEQ multiplex PCR, lists solely in-frame clones and lacks some. The data show about 4,700 clones, 62% seen once. Sequences were obtained from lamina propria lymphocytes from the gut. The receptors were sampled from a woman aged 70-85 years with celiac disease. Both conserved end residues are part of each CDR3. Each record gives: D gene, CDR3 length, V gene, J gene, clone size, CDR3 protein, CDR3 DNA. The D gene is left open where the match is weak. The listing skips clone size in some rows; elsewhere it reads once, few, many or a size class.

>.|15|TRBV29-1|TRBJ2-4|.
CSVGSPLGTKNIQYF
TGCAGCGTTGGTTCCCCACTAGGGACCAAAAACATTCAGTACTTC
>TRBD2|15|TRBV11-2|TRBJ2-1|few
CATQPLRGGRDEQFF
TGTGCCACCCAACCTTTACGGGGGGGGAGGGATGAGCAGTTCTTC
>.|15|TRBV11-1|TRBJ2-3|.
CASSLDREVTDTQYF
TGTGCCAGCAGCTTAGATCGAGAGGTCACAGATACGCAGTATTTT
>TRBD2|15|TRBV7-2|TRBJ2-3|.
CASDAYGLGGDTQYF
TGTGCCAGCGACGCTTATGGACTAGGAGGTGATACGCAGTATTTT
>.|15|TRBV5-1|TRBJ1-6|few
CASRSGSYDNSPLHF
TGCGCCAGCAGGTCCGGGAGTTACGATAATTCACCCCTCCACTTT
>.|11|TRBV5-4|TRBJ2-1|.
CASSLRGEQFF
TGTGCCAGCAGCTTGCGGGGAGAGCAGTTCTTC
>.|13|TRBV10-3|TRBJ1-2|large
CAISQTDSPFYTF
TGTGCCATCAGTCAAACGGACAGTCCCTTCTACACCTTC
>.|14|TRBV6-5|TRBJ1-3|.
CASSFGGAGNTIYF
TGTGCCAGCAGCTTCGGAGGCGCTGGAAACACCATATATTTT
>.|15|TRBV9|TRBJ1-4|.
CASSTQPGESEKLFF
TGTGCCAGCAGCACTCAACCGGGAGAATCGGAAAAACTGTTTTTT
>TRBD2|17|TRBV2|TRBJ2-1|few
CASSVLTSGGVYNEQFF
TGTGCCAGCAGTGTATTGACTAGCGGGGGAGTATACAATGAGCAGTTCTTC
>.|14|TRBV7-9|TRBJ2-2|.
CASSREVRAGELFF
TGTGCCAGCAGCCGAGAGGTCCGAGCCGGGGAGCTGTTTTTT
>.|17|TRBV2|TRBJ2-5|.
CASSVQRWDWGQETQYF
TGTGCCAGCAGCGTTCAACGTTGGGACTGGGGACAAGAGACCCAGTACTTC
>TRBD1|15|TRBV5-6|TRBJ2-5|.
CASSSPGQGVETQYF
TGTGCCAGCAGCAGCCCGGGACAGGGTGTGGAGACCCAGTACTTC
>.|17|TRBV6-8|TRBJ1-1|.
CASSYSIAKAGDTEAFF
TGTGCCAGCAGTTACTCGATTGCAAAGGCGGGCGACACTGAAGCTTTCTTT
>TRBD1|16|TRBV4-2|TRBJ1-1|.
CASSRYSGTANTEAFF
TGTGCCAGCAGCCGATACTCCGGGACAGCGAACACTGAAGCTTTCTTT
>.|13|TRBV7-2|TRBJ1-4|.
CASSQEVGANLFF
TGTGCCAGCAGCCAAGAGGTGGGGGCTAACCTGTTTTTT
>TRBD2|15|TRBV5-4|TRBJ2-1|.
CASSPAGGVYNEQFF
TGTGCCAGCAGCCCAGCGGGGGGGGTATACAATGAGCAGTTCTTC
>.|14|TRBV7-2|TRBJ1-5|.
CASSLRGFDQPQHF
TGTGCCAGCAGCTTAAGGGGGTTCGATCAGCCCCAGCATTTT
>.|15|TRBV5-5|TRBJ1-5|.
CASSLWGEGNQPQHF
TGTGCCAGCAGCTTGTGGGGGGAAGGCAATCAGCCCCAGCATTTT
>TRBD2|17|TRBV7-2|TRBJ2-4|.
CASSSGPSGGALDIQYF
TGTGCCAGCAGCTCGGGTCCTAGCGGGGGGGCTTTGGACATTCAGTACTTC
>.|12|TRBV6-6|TRBJ2-7|.
CASSKRDYEQYF
TGTGCCAGCAGTAAACGGGATTACGAGCAGTACTTC
>.|15|TRBV15|TRBJ2-7|.
CATSREGGGPYEQYF
TGTGCCACCAGCAGAGAGGGTGGAGGACCCTACGAGCAGTACTTC
>TRBD2|15|TRBV11-2|TRBJ2-1|once
CASSATSGVFNEQFF
TGTGCCAGCAGCGCCACTAGCGGGGTCTTCAATGAGCAGTTCTTC
>.|14|TRBV6-5|TRBJ2-5|.
CASSYSNLRGDQYF
TGTGCCAGCAGTTACTCTAACCTGCGGGGCGACCAGTACTTC
>.|11|TRBV29-1|TRBJ2-7|.
CSARLSYEQYF
TGCAGCGCGCGACTGTCCTACGAGCAGTACTTC
>.|12|TRBV5-1|TRBJ2-7|few
CASSSDSYEQYF
TGCGCCAGCAGCTCGGACAGCTACGAGCAGTACTTC
>.|12|TRBV6-5|TRBJ1-2|.
CAAGGEGLGYTF
TGTGCCGCGGGGGGGGAGGGACTTGGCTACACCTTC
>TRBD2|15|TRBV27|TRBJ2-5|once
CASSRNGGSPQTQYF
TGTGCCAGCAGTCGAAACGGGGGGTCCCCCCAGACCCAGTACTTC
>TRBD1|17|TRBV7-2|TRBJ1-2|.
CASSLGGTGGATYGYTF
TGTGCCAGCAGCTTAGGTGGGACAGGGGGCGCGACGTATGGCTACACCTTC
>.|12|TRBV6-6|TRBJ1-5|few
CASSYLNQPQHF
TGTGCCAGCAGTTACTTAAATCAGCCCCAGCATTTT
>.|14|TRBV6-1|TRBJ2-7|.
CASSELLEVFEQYF
TGTGCCAGCAGTGAATTGTTGGAGGTTTTCGAGCAGTACTTC
>.|15|TRBV29-1|TRBJ1-1|.
CSVDGMGGVNTEAFF
TGCAGCGTTGACGGAATGGGGGGAGTTAACACTGAAGCTTTCTTT
>TRBD1|17|TRBV4-2|TRBJ2-2|few
CASSQETGARLNGELFF
TGTGCCAGCAGCCAAGAAACAGGGGCGAGATTAAACGGGGAGCTGTTTTTT
>.|14|TRBV28|TRBJ1-6|.
CASSLQGFDSPLHF
TGTGCCAGCAGTTTGCAGGGTTTCGACTCACCCCTCCACTTT
>.|12|TRBV4-1|TRBJ2-5|.
CASSQEMRAQYF
TGCGCCAGCAGCCAAGAAATGAGGGCCCAGTACTTC
>.|13|TRBV9|TRBJ2-7|.
CASSVVGVGEQYF
TGTGCCAGCAGCGTAGTAGGGGTCGGCGAGCAGTACTTC
>TRBD2|14|TRBV7-9|TRBJ2-7|.
CASTLAGVGYEQYF
TGTGCCAGCACCCTGGCGGGGGTCGGCTACGAGCAGTACTTC
>.|16|TRBV7-9|TRBJ1-1|.
CASSLVFGVGGTEAFF
TGTGCCAGCAGCTTGGTTTTCGGGGTAGGAGGCACTGAAGCTTTCTTT
>TRBD2|16|TRBV7-9|TRBJ2-1|.
CASSLASGGAGNEQFF
TGTGCCAGCAGCTTGGCTAGCGGGGGGGCCGGGAATGAGCAGTTCTTC
>.|12|TRBV7-2|TRBJ2-5|.
CASSLSGETQYF
TGTGCCAGCAGCTTATCGGGTGAGACCCAGTACTTC
>.|13|TRBV4-1|TRBJ2-3|.
CASSQDRVDTQYF
TGCGCCAGCAGCCAAGATCGGGTAGATACGCAGTATTTT
>.|12|TRBV25-1|TRBJ1-6|.
CASAGSDSPLHF
TGTGCCAGTGCGGGGTCCGATTCACCCCTCCACTTT
>.|15|TRBV5-1|TRBJ1-5|.
CASSLMGGSNQPQHF
TGCGCCAGCAGCTTGATGGGAGGCAGCAATCAGCCCCAGCATTTT
>.|15|TRBV5-4|TRBJ2-5|.
CASSSSFAGTKTQYF
TGTGCCAGCAGCTCCAGTTTTGCGGGAACCAAGACCCAGTACTTC
>.|15|TRBV6-5|TRBJ1-1|once
CASSYWREGVTEAFF
TGTGCCAGCAGTTATTGGAGGGAGGGGGTCACTGAAGCTTTCTTT
>.|15|TRBV4-1|TRBJ1-2|.
CASSGQITGNYGYTF
TGCGCCAGCAGCGGGCAGATTACAGGGAACTATGGCTACACCTTC
>.|11|TRBV5-4|TRBJ2-1|.
CASSLRGEQFF
TGTGCCAGCAGCTTAAGAGGTGAGCAGTTCTTC
>.|14|TRBV6-5|TRBJ1-1|large
CASSYSTVNTEAFF
TGTGCCAGCAGTTACTCGACAGTGAACACTGAAGCTTTCTTT